Each of the 6 T cell receptor beta chains below was sequenced from the same sample in a study of blood T cell repertoires in COVID-19. Generated by immunoSEQ multiplex PCR, the TCRdb table keeps only in-frame clones and is missing some. The sample carries 70,000 to 95,000 clones, approximately 80% recorded once. Sample: peripheral blood. Receptor source: a human donor in a cohort sampled during active COVID-19.

V and J are TRBV10-3 and TRBJ2-1; 8 bases match TRBD2. Germline assignment: CDR1 ENHRY and CDR2 SYGVKD. The CDR3 length is 18 residues. The V gene end was trimmed by 11 bases and the J gene end by 0 bases; junction bases not matched to a gene: 18. The CDR3, as DNA: TGTGCCGTGTCAGGCCCTCTAGCGGGCCTGAGCTCCTACAATGAGCAGTTCTTC. Translated: CAVSGPLAGLSSYNEQFF.

The J gene is TRBJ1-2, the V gene TRBV5-4; tentatively, D is TRBD1 (6 bases). The germline V gene encodes CDR1 SGHNT and CDR2 YYREEE (reference sequence). CDR3 length: 14 amino acids. Trimming pared 0 bases from V and 6 bases from J, leaving 12 bases between. The CDR3 DNA reads as TGTGCCAGCAGCTTGGCCTGGTCAGGGGATGGCTACACCTTC. Protein: CASSLAWSGDGYTF.

The genes are TRBV5-4 and TRBJ2-1; 7 bases are shared with TRBD1. Germline trimming cut 3 bases from V and 4 bases from J; bases unmatched to any gene: 4. The germline V gene has CDR1 SGHNT and CDR2 YYREEE (reference sequence). The CDR3 extends over 14 amino acids. The CDR3 DNA reads as TGTGCCAGCAGCTCTCTGACAGGGTACAATGAGCAGTTCTTC. This codes for CASSSLTGYNEQFF. The full variable domain, in which reference TRBV5-4 and TRBJ2-1 provide the parts outside the CDR3, is ETGVTQSPTHLIKTRGQQVTLRCSSQSGHNTVSWYQQALGQGPQFIFQYYREEENGRGNFPPRFSGLQFPNYSSELNVNALELDDSALYLCASSSLTGYNEQFFGPGTRLTVL.

This chain's CDR3 is CASTWTGRSYEQYF. CDR3 bases: TGTGCCAGCACCTGGACAGGGCGTTCCTACGAGCAGTACTTC. The chain couples TRBV6-5 to TRBJ2-7, with TRBD1 matching over 8 bases. Germline V lookup: CDR1 MNHEY, CDR2 SVGAGI. This CDR3 spans 14 amino acids. V gave up 7 bases and J gave up 1 base; unmatched junction bases: 6.

The chain recombines TRBV3-1 (or the pseudogene TRBV3-2) with TRBJ2-5; 8 nucleotides agree with TRBD2. Germline-derived CDR1 and CDR2 are LGHDT and YNNKEL (reference sequence). V shed 4 bases and J 0 bases; nucleotides not matched to a gene: 16. The CDR3 totals 19 residues. CDR3 in amino acids: CASSPRRSTSGGNQETQYF. CDR3 DNA: TGTGCCAGCAGCCCTCGTCGGTCAACCAGCGGGGGAAACCAAGAGACCCAGTACTTC.

The rearrangement uses TRBV3-1 (or the pseudogene TRBV3-2) and TRBJ2-1; 12 bases match TRBD2. The CDR3 has 17 amino acids. V shed 4 bases, J shed 4 bases, and the junction held 8 bases outside the gene matches. Germline V CDR1 and CDR2: LGHDT, YNNKEL (reference sequence). This CDR3 reads CASSPPGLAGRYNEQFF. The DNA of the CDR3 is TGTGCCAGCAGCCCCCCGGGACTAGCGGGTCGTTACAATGAGCAGTTCTTC.